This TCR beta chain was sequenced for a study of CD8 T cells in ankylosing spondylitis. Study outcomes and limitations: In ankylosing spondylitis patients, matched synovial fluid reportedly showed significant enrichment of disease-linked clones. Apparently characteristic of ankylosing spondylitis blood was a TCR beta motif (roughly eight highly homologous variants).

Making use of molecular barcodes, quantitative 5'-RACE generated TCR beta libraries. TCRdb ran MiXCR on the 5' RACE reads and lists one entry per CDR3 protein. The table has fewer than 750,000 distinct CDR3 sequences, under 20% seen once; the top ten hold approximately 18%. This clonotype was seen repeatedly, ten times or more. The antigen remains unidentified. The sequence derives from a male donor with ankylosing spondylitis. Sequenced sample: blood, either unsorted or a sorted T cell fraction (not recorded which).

For the CDR3, the DNA is TGCAGTGCCCAGGGACAGGGTGGAAATGAAGAGACCCAGTACTTC. This translates into CSAQGQGGNEETQYF. V and J are TRBV20-1 and TRBJ2-5; 9 bases agree with TRBD1. J gave up 3 bases and V 6 bases, and 11 bases lay outside the gene matches. The germline V gene has CDR1 DFQATT and CDR2 SNEGSKA (reference sequence). The CDR3 consists of 15 residues.